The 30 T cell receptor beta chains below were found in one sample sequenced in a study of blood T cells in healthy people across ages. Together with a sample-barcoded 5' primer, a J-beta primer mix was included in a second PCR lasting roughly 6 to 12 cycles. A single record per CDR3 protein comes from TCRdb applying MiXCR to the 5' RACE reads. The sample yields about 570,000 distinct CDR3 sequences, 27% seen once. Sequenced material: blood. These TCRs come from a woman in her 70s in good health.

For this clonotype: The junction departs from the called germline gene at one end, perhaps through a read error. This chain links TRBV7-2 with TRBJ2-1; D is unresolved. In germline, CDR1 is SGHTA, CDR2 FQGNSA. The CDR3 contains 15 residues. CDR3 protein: CASSSVFSSFNEQFF. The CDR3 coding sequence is TGTGCCAGCAGCTCCGTTTTCTCGTCCTTCAATGAGCAGTTCTTC.

The CDR3 bases are TGTGCCAGCAGCTTAGGGACCCCTTACGAGCAGTACTTC. Translating it yields CASSLGTPYEQYF. The chain carries TRBV7-2 and TRBJ2-7; D not resolved. The CDR3 contains 13 residues. Germline assignment: CDR1 SGHTA and CDR2 FQGNSA. V lost 1 base and J 4 bases, leaving 8 bases between the germline ends. Variable domain in full (rest from reference TRBV7-2 and TRBJ2-7): GAGVSQSPSNKVTEKGKDVELRCDPISGHTALYWYRQSLGQGLEFLIYFQGNSAPDKSGLPSDRFSAERTGGSVSTLTIQRTQQEDSAVYLCASSLGTPYEQYFGPGTRLTVT.

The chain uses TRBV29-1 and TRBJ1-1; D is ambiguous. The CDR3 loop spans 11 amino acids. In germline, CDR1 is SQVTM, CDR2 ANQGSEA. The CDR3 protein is CSGKTGTEAFF. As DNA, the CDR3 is TGCAGTGGTAAGACGGGCACTGAAGCTTTCTTT.

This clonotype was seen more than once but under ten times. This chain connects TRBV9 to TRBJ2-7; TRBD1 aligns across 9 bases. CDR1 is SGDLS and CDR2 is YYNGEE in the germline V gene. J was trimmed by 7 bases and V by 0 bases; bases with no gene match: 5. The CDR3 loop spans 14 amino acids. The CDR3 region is CASSVEGQGGEQYF. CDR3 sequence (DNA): TGTGCCAGCAGCGTAGAGGGACAGGGTGGTGAGCAGTACTTC.

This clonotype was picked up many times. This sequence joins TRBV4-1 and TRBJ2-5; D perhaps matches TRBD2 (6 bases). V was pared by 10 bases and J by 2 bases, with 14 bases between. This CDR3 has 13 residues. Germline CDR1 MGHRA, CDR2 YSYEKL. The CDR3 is CANRRGNQETQYF. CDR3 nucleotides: TGCGCCAACAGGCGGGGAAATCAAGAGACCCAGTACTTC.

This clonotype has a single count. CDR3 sequence reads: CASSGRFDAKDTQYF. Here the CDR3 DNA reads TGTGCCAGCAGCGGGAGATTTGACGCCAAAGATACGCAGTATTTT. The V gene is TRBV9, the J gene TRBJ2-3; D is undetermined. The length of the CDR3 is 15 residues. The germline V gene encodes CDR1 SGDLS and CDR2 YYNGEE. V lost 3 bases and J lost 5, with 16 bases in between. The full variable domain, in which reference TRBV9 and TRBJ2-3 provide the parts outside the CDR3, is DSGVTQTPKHLITATGQRVTLRCSPRSGDLSVYWYQQSLDQGLQFLIQYYNGEERAKGNILERFSAQQFPDLHSELNLSSLELGDSALYFCASSGRFDAKDTQYFGPGTRLTVL.

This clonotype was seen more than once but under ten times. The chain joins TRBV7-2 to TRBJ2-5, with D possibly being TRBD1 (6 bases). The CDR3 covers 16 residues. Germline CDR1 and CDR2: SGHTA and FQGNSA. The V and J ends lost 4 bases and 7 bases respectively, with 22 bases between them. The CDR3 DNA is TGTGCCAGCAGCTCCGTATCTTCCAGGGGCGGAGGGACCCAGTACTTC. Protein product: CASSSVSSRGGGTQYF.

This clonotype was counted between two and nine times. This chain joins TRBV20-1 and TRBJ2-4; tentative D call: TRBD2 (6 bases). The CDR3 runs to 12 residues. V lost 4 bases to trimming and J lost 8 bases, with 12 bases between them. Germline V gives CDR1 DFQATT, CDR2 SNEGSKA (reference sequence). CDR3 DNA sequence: TGCAGTGCTATCCCGGGGGTTGACATTCAGTACTTC. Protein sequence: CSAIPGVDIQYF.

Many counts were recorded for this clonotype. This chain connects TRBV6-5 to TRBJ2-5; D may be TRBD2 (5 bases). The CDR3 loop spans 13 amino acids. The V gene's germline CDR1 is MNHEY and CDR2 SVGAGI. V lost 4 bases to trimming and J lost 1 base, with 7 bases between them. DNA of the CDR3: TGTGCCAGCAGTTGGACTTTCCAAGAGACCCAGTACTTC. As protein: CASSWTFQETQYF.

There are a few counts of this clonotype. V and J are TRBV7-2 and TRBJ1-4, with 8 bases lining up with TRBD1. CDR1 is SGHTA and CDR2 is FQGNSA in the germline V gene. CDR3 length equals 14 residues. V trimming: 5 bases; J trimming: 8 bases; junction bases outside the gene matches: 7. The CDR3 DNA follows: TGTGCCAGCAGCCGGACAGGGTCTGGCGAAAAACTGTTTTTT. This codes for CASSRTGSGEKLFF.

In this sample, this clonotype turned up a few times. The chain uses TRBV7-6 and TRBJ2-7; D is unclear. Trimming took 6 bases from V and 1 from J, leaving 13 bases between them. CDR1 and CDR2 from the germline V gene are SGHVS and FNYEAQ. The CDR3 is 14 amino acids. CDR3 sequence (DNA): TGTGCCAGCAGGGAAGACATGCGGTCCTACGAGCAGTACTTC. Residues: CASREDMRSYEQYF.

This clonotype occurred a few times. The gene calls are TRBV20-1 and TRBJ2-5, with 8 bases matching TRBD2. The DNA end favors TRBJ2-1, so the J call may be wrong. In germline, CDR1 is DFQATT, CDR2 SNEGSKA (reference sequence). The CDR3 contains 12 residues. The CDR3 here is CSAREAGDEQFF. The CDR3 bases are TGCAGTGCTAGAGAAGCGGGGGACGAGCAGTTCTTC.

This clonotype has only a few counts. The CDR3 spells CASSESPGTGETQYF. The CDR3 DNA is TGTGCCAGCAGTGAGAGCCCCGGGACAGGGGAGACCCAGTACTTC. The chain has TRBV6-1 and TRBJ2-5; 9 bases are a match to TRBD1. Looked up from germline, CDR1 is MNHNS and CDR2 is SASEGT. This CDR3 is built from 15 residues. V was pared by 3 bases and J by 5 bases, with 7 bases of the junction left unmatched.

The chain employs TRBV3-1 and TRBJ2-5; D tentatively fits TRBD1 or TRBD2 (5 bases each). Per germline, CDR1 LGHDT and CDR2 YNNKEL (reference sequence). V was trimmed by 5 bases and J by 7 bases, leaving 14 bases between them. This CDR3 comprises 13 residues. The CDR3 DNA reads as TGTGCCAGCAGCTCACGGGGCCGAGGGACCCAGTACTTC. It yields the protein CASSSRGRGTQYF.

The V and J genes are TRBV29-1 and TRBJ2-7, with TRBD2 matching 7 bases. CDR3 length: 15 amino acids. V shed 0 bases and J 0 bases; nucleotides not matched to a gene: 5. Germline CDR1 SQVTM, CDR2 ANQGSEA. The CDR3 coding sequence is TGCAGCGTTGAAGATGGGGCTAGCGGCTCCTACGAGCAGTACTTC. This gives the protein CSVEDGASGSYEQYF.

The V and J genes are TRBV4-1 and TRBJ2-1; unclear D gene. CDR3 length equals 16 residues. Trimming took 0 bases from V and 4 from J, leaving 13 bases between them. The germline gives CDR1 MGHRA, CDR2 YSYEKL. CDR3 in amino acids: CASSQDPYRDYNEQFF. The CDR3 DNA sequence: TGCGCCAGCAGCCAAGATCCCTATCGCGATTACAATGAGCAGTTCTTC.

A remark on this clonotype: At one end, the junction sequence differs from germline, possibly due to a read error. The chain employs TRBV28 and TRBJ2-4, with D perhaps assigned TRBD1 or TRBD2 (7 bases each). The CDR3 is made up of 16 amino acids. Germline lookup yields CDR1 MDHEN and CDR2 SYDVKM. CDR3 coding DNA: TGTGCCCGCAGTTCAGGGGGGGGCTCACTAAAAAACATTCAGTACTTC. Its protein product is CARSSGGGSLKNIQYF. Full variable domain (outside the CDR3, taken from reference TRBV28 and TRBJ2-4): DVKVTQSSRYLVKRTGEKVFLECVQDMDHENMFWYRQDPGLGLRLIYFSYDVKMKEKGDIPEGYSVSREKKERFSLILESASTNQTSMYLCARSSGGGSLKNIQYFGAGTRLSVL.

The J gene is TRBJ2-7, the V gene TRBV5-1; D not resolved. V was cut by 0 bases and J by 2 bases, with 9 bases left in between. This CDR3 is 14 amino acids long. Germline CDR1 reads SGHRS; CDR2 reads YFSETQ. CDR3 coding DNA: TGCGCCAGCAGCTTGGTGGCGGAAGCCTACGAGCAGTACTTC. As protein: CASSLVAEAYEQYF.

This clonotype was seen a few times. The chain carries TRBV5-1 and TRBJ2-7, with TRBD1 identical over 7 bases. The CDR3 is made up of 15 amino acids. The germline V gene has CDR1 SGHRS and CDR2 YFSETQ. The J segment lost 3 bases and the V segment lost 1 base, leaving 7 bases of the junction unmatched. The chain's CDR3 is CASSLTGTAYYEQYF. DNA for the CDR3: TGCGCCAGCAGCTTGACCGGGACAGCTTACTACGAGCAGTACTTC.

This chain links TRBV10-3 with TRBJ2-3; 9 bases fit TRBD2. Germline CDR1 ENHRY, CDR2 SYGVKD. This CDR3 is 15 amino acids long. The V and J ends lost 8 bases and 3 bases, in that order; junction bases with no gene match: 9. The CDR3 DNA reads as TGTGCCATCCTATCGCGGGGGGGCAGTACAGATACGCAGTATTTT. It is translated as CAILSRGGSTDTQYF.

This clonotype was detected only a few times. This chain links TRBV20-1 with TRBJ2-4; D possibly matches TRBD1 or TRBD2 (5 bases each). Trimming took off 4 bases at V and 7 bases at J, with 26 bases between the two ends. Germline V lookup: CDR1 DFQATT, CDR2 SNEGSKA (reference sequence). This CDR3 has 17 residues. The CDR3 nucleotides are TGCAGTGCTATCTCCGGGGCCGGACAAAAAGTTGGGAACATTCAGTACTTC. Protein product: CSAISGAGQKVGNIQYF.

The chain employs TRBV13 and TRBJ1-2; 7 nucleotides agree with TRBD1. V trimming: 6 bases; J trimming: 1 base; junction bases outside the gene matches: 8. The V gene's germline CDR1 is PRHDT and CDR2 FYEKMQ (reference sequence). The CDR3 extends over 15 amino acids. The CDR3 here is CASSPIAGGNYGYTF. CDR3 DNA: TGTGCCAGCAGTCCGATAGCAGGGGGTAACTATGGCTACACCTTC.

In DNA, the CDR3 is TGTGCCAGCAGCTTATTCCGAGGGAACACTGAAGCTTTCTTT. It yields the protein CASSLFRGNTEAFF. This chain links TRBV7-9 with TRBJ1-1; D remains unclear. V lost 2 bases to trimming and J lost 1 base, with 8 bases between them. Germline CDR1 reads SEHNR; CDR2 reads FQNEAQ (reference sequence). The CDR3 sequence is 14 residues long. The complete variable domain, with remaining parts taken from reference TRBV7-9 and TRBJ1-1, reads DTGVSQNPRHKITKRGQNVTFRCDPISEHNRLYWYRQTLGQGPEFLTYFQNEAQLEKSRLLSDRFSAERPKGSFSTLEIQRTEQGDSAMYLCASSLFRGNTEAFFGQGTRLTVV.

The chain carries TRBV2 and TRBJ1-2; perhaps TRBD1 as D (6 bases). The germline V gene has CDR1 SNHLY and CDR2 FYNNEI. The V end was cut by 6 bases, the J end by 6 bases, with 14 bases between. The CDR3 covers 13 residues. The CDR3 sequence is CASSQRGRDGYTF. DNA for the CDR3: TGTGCCAGCAGCCAAAGGGGGAGGGATGGCTACACCTTC.

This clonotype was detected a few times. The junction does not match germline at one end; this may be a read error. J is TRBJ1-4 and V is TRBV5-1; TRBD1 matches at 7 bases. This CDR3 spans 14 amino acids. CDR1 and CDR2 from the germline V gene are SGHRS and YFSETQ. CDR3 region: CASTRDSFNEKLFF. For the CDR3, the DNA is TGCGCCAGCACTAGGGACAGCTTTAATGAGAAACTGTTTTTT.

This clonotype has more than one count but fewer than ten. This CDR3 reads CSAARGNSISDSGNTIYF. The CDR3 bases are TGCAGTGCTGCGAGGGGAAATAGTATTAGTGACTCTGGAAACACCATATATTTT. J is TRBJ1-3 and V is TRBV20-1; a possible D gene is TRBD1 (5 bases). The CDR3 totals 18 residues. Germline V lookup: CDR1 DFQATT, CDR2 SNEGSKA (reference sequence). V was trimmed by 5 bases and J by 0 bases, leaving 23 bases between them.

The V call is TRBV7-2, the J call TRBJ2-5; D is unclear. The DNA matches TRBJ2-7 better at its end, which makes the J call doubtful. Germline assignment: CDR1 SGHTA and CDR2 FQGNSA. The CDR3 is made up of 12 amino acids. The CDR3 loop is CASTESTYEQYF. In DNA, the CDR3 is TGTGCCAGCACCGAAAGCACCTACGAGCAGTACTTC.

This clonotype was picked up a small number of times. As DNA, the CDR3 is TGTGCCAGCAGCTCGAGCCGACGGGGGGCGCGTAACGAGCAGTACTTC. Its protein is CASSSSRRGARNEQYF. V and J are TRBV7-9 and TRBJ2-5, with a tentative D call TRBD2 (7 bases). The DNA end favors TRBJ2-7, so the J call may be wrong. The CDR3 extends over 16 amino acids. The germline CDR1 and CDR2 sequences are SEHNR and FQNEAQ (reference sequence).

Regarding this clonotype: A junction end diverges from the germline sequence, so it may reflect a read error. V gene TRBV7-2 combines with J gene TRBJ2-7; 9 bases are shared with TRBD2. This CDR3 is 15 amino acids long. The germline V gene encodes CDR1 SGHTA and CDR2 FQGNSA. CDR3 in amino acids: CASSLAGRETYEQYF. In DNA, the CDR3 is TGTGCCAGCAGCCTAGCGGGGCGCGAAACCTACGAGCAGTACTTC. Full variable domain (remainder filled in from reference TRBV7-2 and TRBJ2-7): GAGVSQSPSNKVTEKGKDVELRCDPISGHTALYWYRQSLGQGLEFLIYFQGNSAPDKSGLPSDRFSAERTGGSVSTLTIQRTQQEDSAVYLCASSLAGRETYEQYFGPGTRLTVT.

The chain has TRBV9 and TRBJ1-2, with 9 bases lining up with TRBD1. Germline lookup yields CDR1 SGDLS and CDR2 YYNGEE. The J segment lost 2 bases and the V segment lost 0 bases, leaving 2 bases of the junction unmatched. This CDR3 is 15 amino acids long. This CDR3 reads CASSVEGQGNYGYTF. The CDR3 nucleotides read TGTGCCAGCAGCGTAGAGGGACAGGGAAACTATGGCTACACCTTC. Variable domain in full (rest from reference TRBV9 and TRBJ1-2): DSGVTQTPKHLITATGQRVTLRCSPRSGDLSVYWYQQSLDQGLQFLIQYYNGEERAKGNILERFSAQQFPDLHSELNLSSLELGDSALYFCASSVEGQGNYGYTFGSGTRLTVV.